A selection of T cell receptor beta chains follows, all from one sample in a study of Ad26.COV2.S vaccination and SARS-CoV-2 variants. TCRdb's copy holds only in-frame clones and misses some; the assay was immunoSEQ multiplex PCR. Of roughly 320,000 clones in the sample, about nine tenths were seen once. The sample was peripheral blood, taken in a trial of Ad26.COV2.S vaccine versus placebo. These receptors were obtained from a person aged 18-65 years who received the Ad26.COV2.S COVID-19 vaccine or a placebo. Both conserved end residues are part of each CDR3. Rows may omit the clone size; those that give it use once, few, many or a size class.

abundance	v_gene	j_gene	CDR3aa
.	TRBV4-1	TRBJ2-7	CASSHLAGGYEQYF
.	TRBV18	TRBJ2-1	CASSRTRGLDVNNEQFF
once	TRBV7-2	TRBJ2-1	CASSTLRINEQFF
.	TRBV7-8	TRBJ1-1	CASSLRGPNPFF
few	TRBV2	TRBJ1-6	CASSGGQGGISPLHF
.	TRBV4-1	TRBJ1-1	CASSQDSTREEAFF
.	TRBV27	TRBJ2-7	CASSSTGISYEQYF
.	TRBV5-4	TRBJ2-7	CASSQGTSEQYF
.	TRBV6-5	TRBJ1-4	CASSTHGGTNEKLFF
few	TRBV11-3	TRBJ1-1	CASSFHRNTEAFF
.	TRBV9	TRBJ2-2	CASSVAVRGQPNTGELFF
.	TRBV4-2	TRBJ1-2	CASSRQTGPDNPIGYTF
.	TRBV5-1	TRBJ1-3	CASSLAAGQSSGNTIYF
.	TRBV5-6	TRBJ1-2	CASSRPGVNYGYTF
.	TRBV9	TRBJ1-6	CASSATGGTGGNSPLHF
.	TRBV5-1	TRBJ1-2	CASSTGQGEGGYTF
.	TRBV15	TRBJ1-3	CATSRDRGLSGNTIYF
.	TRBV7-3	TRBJ2-1	CASSSSGTLHNEQFF
.	TRBV27	TRBJ2-1	CASSETGYNEQFF
.	TRBV29-1	TRBJ1-1	CSARGLMNTEAFF
.	TRBV11-2	TRBJ1-3	CASSLSPRRGVGNTIYF
.	TRBV9	TRBJ1-4	CASSAGQAWDLGEKLFF
.	TRBV6-5	TRBJ2-7	CASSWTSGGYEQYF
.	TRBV5-4	TRBJ2-7	CASSLEDRPYEQYF
.	TRBV3-1/TRBV3-2	TRBJ2-5	CASSRTIEDQETQYF
.	TRBV9	TRBJ1-5	CASGTGDYNQPQHF
.	TRBV4-2	TRBJ2-1	CASSQDRVNEQFF
.	TRBV6-1	TRBJ2-1	CASSEAPAIAGYNEQFF
.	TRBV5-4	TRBJ1-1	CASSPRGPSTEAFF
once	TRBV5-5	TRBJ2-1	CASRGEPGQGSEQFF
.	TRBV5-1	TRBJ2-7	CASSLATSPEQYF
.	TRBV3-1/TRBV3-2	TRBJ1-4	CASSRGTGVEKLFF
.	TRBV25-1	TRBJ2-2	CASSKRDRGRTGELFF
.	TRBV5-1	TRBJ2-7	CASSFGRGGSYEQYF
once	TRBV7-2	TRBJ2-1	CASSGTSGGNEQFF
.	TRBV6-1	TRBJ1-6	CASSELHDRVGSPLHF
.	TRBV6-5	TRBJ1-2	CASKMDRVGYGYTF
.	TRBV6-6	TRBJ1-6	CASSPVRQESSYNSPLHF
.	TRBV6-1	TRBJ1-5	CASNWDSFSNQPQHF
.	TRBV19	TRBJ1-5	CASRPRQGGNQPQHF
.	TRBV6-2/TRBV6-3	TRBJ2-7	CASSPRGASYEQYF
.	TRBV4-2	TRBJ2-2	CASSQDVGGYTGELFF
.	TRBV9	TRBJ2-3	CASSVLRGATLKNTPDTQYF